These 25 T cell receptor beta chains were sequenced from one sample in a study of metastatic and nonmetastatic thyroid tumors. TCRdb re-called the PCR reads through MiXCR. The data contain 25,000 to 30,000 clones, 20% to 25% of them seen just once; the ten biggest clones take up about 14%. Every patient underwent thyroid surgery untreated. Sequenced material: blood. Source of these receptors: a female donor with papillary thyroid cancer or a benign thyroid nodule (not recorded which). Some clones in this sample may be carry-over from other donors' samples.

This clone came up a few times. J is TRBJ2-1 and V is TRBV28, with D maybe TRBD2 (6 bases). Trimming cost V 7 bases and J 4 bases, with 17 bases left between them. The V gene's germline CDR1 is MDHEN and CDR2 SYDVKM. The CDR3 length is 15 residues. CDR3 sequence: CASIFSAGLYNEQFF. The CDR3 DNA reads TGTGCCAGCATTTTTTCAGCGGGTTTGTACAATGAGCAGTTCTTC.

This rearrangement joins TRBV6-2 or TRBV6-3 to TRBJ2-7, with no clear D. In germline, CDR1 is MNHEY, CDR2 SVGEGT. This CDR3 comprises 13 residues. Trimming removed 5 bases at V and 6 bases at J, with 14 bases between. In DNA, the CDR3 is TGTGCCAGCAGTACCTGGACCTCGTCCGAGCAGTACTTC. This sequence encodes CASSTWTSSEQYF.

The chain recombines TRBV4-2 with TRBJ2-7, with D possibly TRBD2 on 5 matching bases. Germline values: CDR1 LGHNA, CDR2 YNFKEQ. The CDR3 is 12 amino acids. V dropped 10 bases and J dropped 1 base, with 11 bases sitting between them. The CDR3 spells CATRWESYEQYF. The CDR3 DNA follows: TGTGCCACTAGGTGGGAGTCCTACGAGCAGTACTTC.

There are a few counts of this clone. The chain joins TRBV6-1 to TRBJ2-7; D ambiguous. CDR3 size: 13 residues. Germline lookup yields CDR1 MNHNS and CDR2 SASEGT. V lost 5 bases to trimming and J lost 3 bases, with 11 bases between them. In nucleotides, the CDR3 is TGTGCCAGCAGTCCCGAATACCACTACGAGCAGTACTTC. Translating it yields CASSPEYHYEQYF.

This clone has ten or more counts. The chain recombines TRBV11-3 with TRBJ1-6, with 8 bases aligning to TRBD1. Looked up from germline, CDR1 is SGHNT and CDR2 is YENEEA. Unmatched junction bases numbered 9, after V lost 5 bases and J lost 9 bases. The CDR3 has 15 residues. CDR3 bases: TGTGCCAGCAGCACAGCCGGGACAGGTTCTTCACCCCTCCACTTT. It yields the protein CASSTAGTGSSPLHF.

The chain recombines TRBV28 with TRBJ1-1, with D unclear. V lost 8 bases to trimming and J lost 4 bases, with 11 bases between them. Looked up from germline, CDR1 is MDHEN and CDR2 is SYDVKM. This CDR3 is 12 amino acids long. CDR3 in DNA: TGTGCCAGCGGGTTTCTGGGCACTGAAGCTTTCTTT. As protein: CASGFLGTEAFF.

Many counts were recorded for this clone. The gene calls are TRBV20-1 and TRBJ2-7; 12 bases line up with TRBD2. The ends lost 6 bases at V and 4 bases at J; junction bases unmatched: 7. The CDR3 consists of 14 residues. CDR1 DFQATT and CDR2 SNEGSKA come from the germline V gene (reference sequence). The CDR3 region is CSALPTSGSYEQYF. The CDR3 DNA reads as TGCAGTGCCCTACCGACTAGCGGGAGTTACGAGCAGTACTTC.

This clone was observed many times. The rearrangement links TRBV10-2 to TRBJ2-7, with TRBD2 matching 8 bases. The CDR3 contains 16 residues. The germline V gene encodes CDR1 WSHSY and CDR2 SAAADI. V lost 2 bases, J lost 6 bases, and 12 bases stayed unmatched. The CDR3 here is CASSEGRGSGVGEQYF. In nucleotides, the CDR3 is TGCGCCAGCAGTGAGGGGCGGGGTAGCGGGGTAGGCGAGCAGTACTTC.

CDR3 sequence: CASSEQGYRTEAFF. The CDR3 DNA sequence: TGTGCCAGCAGTGAACAGGGATATCGCACTGAAGCTTTCTTT. The chain joins TRBV2 to TRBJ1-1; the D gene is possibly TRBD1 (5 bases). Trimming shortened V by 2 bases and J by 4 bases, and 11 bases separated the two germline ends. Germline assignment: CDR1 SNHLY and CDR2 FYNNEI. The CDR3 spans 14 residues.

As concerns this clone: At one end, the junction sequence differs from germline, possibly due to a read error. The rearrangement uses TRBV12-3 or TRBV12-4 and TRBJ1-1, with unresolved D. This CDR3 region has 11 residues. The CDR3 DNA reads as TGTACCAGCATTTTAGGCCACGAAGCTTTCTTT. Protein product: CTSILGHEAFF.

The chain employs TRBV11-2 and TRBJ2-1; D is ambiguous. This CDR3 contains 16 residues. Germline assignment: CDR1 SGHAT and CDR2 FQNNGV. V was shortened by 4 bases and J by 9 bases, with 22 bases between the two germline ends. The CDR3 loop reads CASSWLGRAPISEQFF. CDR3 DNA sequence: TGTGCCAGCAGCTGGCTCGGTCGGGCTCCAATCAGTGAGCAGTTCTTC.

There are many counts of this clone. This sample also contains other DNA sequences that code for the same CDR3. The chain has TRBV11-1 and TRBJ1-1; 7 bases match TRBD1. V dropped 2 bases and J dropped 7; count of bases not matched to a gene: 13. CDR1 SGHAT and CDR2 FQDESV come from the germline V gene (reference sequence). CDR3 length: 16 residues. CDR3 loop: CASSLTGTAAGNEAFF. The CDR3, as DNA: TGTGCCAGCAGCTTAACGGGGACAGCCGCTGGGAATGAAGCTTTCTTT.

This clone was seen many times. The chain is built from TRBV4-2 and TRBJ2-5, with 7 bases matching TRBD2. Trimming took 0 bases from V and 2 from J; bases not matched to a gene: 9. Germline V gene sequence: CDR1 LGHNA, CDR2 YNFKEQ. The CDR3 sequence is 17 residues long. The CDR3 spells CASSQDIPGGGQETQYF. DNA for the CDR3: TGTGCCAGCAGCCAAGATATCCCGGGGGGTGGGCAAGAGACCCAGTACTTC.

This clone has only a few counts. The genes are TRBV28 and TRBJ2-6, with D possibly being TRBD2 (5 bases). This CDR3 spans 17 amino acids. Between the trimmed V and J ends, which lost 3 bases and 0 bases, there was a span of 12 bases. Germline loops: CDR1 MDHEN, CDR2 SYDVKM. The CDR3 nucleotides are TGTGCCAGCAGTTTGCTTGGACTGCACTCTGGGGCCAACGTCCTGACTTTC. It codes for CASSLLGLHSGANVLTF.

This clone was counted between two and nine times. CDR3 sequence: CASSDRGNEQYF. CDR3 coding DNA: TGTGCCAGCAGTGACAGGGGCAACGAGCAGTACTTC. The V call is TRBV2, the J call TRBJ2-7, with D maybe TRBD1 (6 bases). From germline, CDR1 is SNHLY and CDR2 FYNNEI. This CDR3 region has 12 residues. V was shortened by 3 bases and J by 5 bases, with 8 bases between the two germline ends.

This clone was detected a few times. A much larger clone differs from this one at a single base, so this may be a read error. The V call is TRBV11-1, the J call TRBJ1-2; D is possibly TRBD1 (5 bases). V was cut by 7 bases and J by 7 bases, with 25 bases left in between. The CDR3 has 16 amino acids. Germline values: CDR1 SGHAT, CDR2 FQDESV (reference sequence). The DNA of the CDR3 is TGTGCCAGCAAAAAAGGGGCAGCCATTGAAGAAAGTGGCTACACCTTC. Its protein is CASKKGAAIEESGYTF.

The chain links TRBV6-2 or TRBV6-3 to TRBJ1-5, with D possibly matching TRBD1 (5 bases). The V and J ends lost 5 bases and 7 bases respectively, with 18 bases between them. This CDR3 spans 15 amino acids. CDR1 and CDR2 (germline): MNHEY, SVGEGT. DNA for the CDR3: TGTGCCAGCAGTACCTACCGGGAAAACAGGCAGCCCCAGCATTTT. This codes for CASSTYRENRQPQHF.

There are a few counts of this clone. The chain links TRBV28 to TRBJ1-6; D gene ambiguous. This CDR3 is 16 amino acids long. Trimming took 5 bases from V and 6 from J, leaving 17 bases between them. Germline CDR1 is MDHEN and CDR2 is SYDVKM. The CDR3 here is CASSLPWGGRNSPLHF. The DNA for the CDR3 is TGTGCCAGCAGTCTGCCGTGGGGAGGACGTAATTCACCCCTCCACTTT. The full variable domain, rest sourced from reference TRBV28 and TRBJ1-6, is DVKVTQSSRYLVKRTGEKVFLECVQDMDHENMFWYRQDPGLGLRLIYFSYDVKMKEKGDIPEGYSVSREKKERFSLILESASTNQTSMYLCASSLPWGGRNSPLHFGNGTRLTVT.

This clone was detected ten times or more. The rearrangement links TRBV24-1 to TRBJ2-1; either TRBD1 or TRBD2 may supply D (5 bases each). The CDR3 has 18 residues. Germline CDR1 and CDR2: KGHDR and SFDVKD. V was trimmed by 0 bases and J by 7 bases, leaving 21 bases between them. The CDR3 loop reads CATSDLSMGDAGGNEQFF. CDR3 sequence (DNA): TGTGCCACCAGTGATTTGAGTATGGGGGACGCCGGTGGGAATGAGCAGTTCTTC.

This clone was counted ten times or more. This chain joins TRBV2 and TRBJ2-1; 7 bases agree with TRBD2. This CDR3 region has 14 residues. The junction had 7 bases not matched to a gene; V was cut back by 6 bases and J by 5 bases. CDR1 is SNHLY and CDR2 is FYNNEI in the germline V gene. In nucleotides, the CDR3 is TGTGCCAGCAGAGGGCTAGCGGTGAACAATGAGCAGTTCTTC. Its protein is CASRGLAVNNEQFF.

This clone rates as medium-sized (0.01 to 0.1%). The chain is built from TRBV6-1 and TRBJ2-1; 9 nucleotides match TRBD1. The J segment lost 7 bases and the V segment lost 2 bases, leaving 9 bases of the junction unmatched. Looked up from germline, CDR1 is MNHNS and CDR2 is SASEGT. This CDR3 contains 16 residues. CDR3 protein: CASSERWDRVLNEQFF. The CDR3 nucleotides read TGTGCCAGCAGTGAACGGTGGGACAGGGTATTGAATGAGCAGTTCTTC.

This clone was counted a few times. At one end the junction does not follow the germline gene, possibly because of a read error. The chain links TRBV6-1 to TRBJ1-1; D not resolved. The CDR3 runs 12 residues. Germline V gene data show CDR1 as MNHNS and CDR2 as SASEGT. The CDR3 loop reads CVSSMGNTEAFF. Written as DNA, the CDR3 is TGTGTCAGCAGTATGGGGAACACTGAAGCTTTCTTT.

The chain recombines TRBV10-1 with TRBJ1-5, with 7 bases lining up with TRBD1. This CDR3 is 13 amino acids long. The junction had 10 bases not matched to a gene; V was cut back by 6 bases and J by 11 bases. Germline V gene sequence: CDR1 WNHNN, CDR2 SYGVQD (reference sequence). This CDR3 is CASSRDSKETQHF. In DNA, the CDR3 is TGCGCCAGCAGCCGGGACAGTAAAGAGACCCAGCATTTT.

Within the sample, this clone is medium-sized. The chain's CDR3 is CASSFALYEQYF. In nucleotides, the CDR3 is TGTGCCAGCAGTTTTGCTTTGTACGAGCAGTACTTC. V usage is TRBV28 and J usage is TRBJ2-7; D not resolved. Per germline, CDR1 MDHEN and CDR2 SYDVKM. CDR3 length: 12 residues. Trimming left V 3 bases short and J 4 bases short, with 7 bases between.

The gene calls are TRBV7-2 and TRBJ1-1, with a tentative D call TRBD1 (6 bases). The V end lost 5 bases, the J end lost 1 base, and 8 bases lay between the germline ends. This CDR3 has 13 residues. Germline V CDR1 and CDR2: SGHTA, FQGNSA. The CDR3 DNA reads as TGTGCCAGCAGCATGGACAGGAACACTGAAGCTTTCTTT. Its protein is CASSMDRNTEAFF. The whole variable domain, filled in from reference TRBV7-2 and TRBJ1-1, reads GAGVSQSPSNKVTEKGKDVELRCDPISGHTALYWYRQSLGQGLEFLIYFQGNSAPDKSGLPSDRFSAERTGGSVSTLTIQRTQQEDSAVYLCASSMDRNTEAFFGQGTRLTVV.